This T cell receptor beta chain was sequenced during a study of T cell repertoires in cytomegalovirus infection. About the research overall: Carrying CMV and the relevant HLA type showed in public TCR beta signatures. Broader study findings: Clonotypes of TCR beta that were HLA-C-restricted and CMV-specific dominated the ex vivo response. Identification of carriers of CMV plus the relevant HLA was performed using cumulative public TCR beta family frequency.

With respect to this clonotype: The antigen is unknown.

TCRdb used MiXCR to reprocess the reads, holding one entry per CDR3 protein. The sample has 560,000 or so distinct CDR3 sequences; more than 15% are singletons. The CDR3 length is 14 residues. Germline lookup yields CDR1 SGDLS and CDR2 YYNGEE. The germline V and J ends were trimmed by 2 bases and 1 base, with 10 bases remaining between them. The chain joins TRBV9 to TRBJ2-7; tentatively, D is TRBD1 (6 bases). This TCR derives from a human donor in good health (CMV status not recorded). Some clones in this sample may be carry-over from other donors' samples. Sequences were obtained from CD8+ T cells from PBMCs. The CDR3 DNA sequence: TGTGCCAGCAGCGTCGGGACAAGGTCCTACGAGCAGTACTTC. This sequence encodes CASSVGTRSYEQYF.